This TCR beta chain was identified during a study of OX40 agonist ivuxolimab in advanced cancers. About the full investigation: Ivuxolimab was a fully human IgG2 agonistic monoclonal antibody targeting the costimulatory receptor OX40 (CD134). Partial responses occurred in three dose-escalation patients: two with cutaneous melanoma and one with hepatocellular carcinoma. Of the roughly 52 dose-escalation patients, hepatocellular carcinoma was present in approximately 20, melanoma in approximately 15, renal cell carcinoma in 9 and head and neck cancer in 9. The paper reports the monotherapy dose-escalation portion (N = 52 patients) of the phase I ivuxolimab trial. Intravenous ivuxolimab was administered to patients every 2 weeks at six dose levels: 0.01, 0.1, 0.3, 1.5, 3 and 10 mg/kg. Prior anti-PD-1, anti-PD-L1 or anti-CTLA-4 therapy was permitted, and approximately 42% of dose-escalation patients had received checkpoint inhibitors. The purpose of peripheral TCRbeta sequencing was to test whether ivuxolimab changed TCR sequence diversity and led to clonal T-cell expansion. In the dose-escalation cohort, roughly 82% of patients were male, and the mean age was approximately 60 years with a range of 23 to 79. Study-level results and caveats: On average, CD8+ T cells showed more expanded clones than CD4+ T cells after ivuxolimab. At doses of 0.1 to 3.0 mg/kg, clonal expansion of both CD4+ and CD8+ T cells in blood was seen between baseline and week 6. Which antigens the clonally expanded peripheral T cells were specific for was not determined. In the 0.1-3.0 mg/kg groups, partial responders were among the patients with the lowest normalized peripheral clonal expansion, particularly in CD8+ T cells. Low levels of normalized T-cell clonal expansion were also seen in some nonresponding patients.

The trial excluded patients who had a history of autoimmune disease or who were on systemic immunosuppression. Peripheral blood for TCR sequencing was drawn from every dose cohort at baseline, at cycle 4 day 1 and at cycle 7 day 1. The samples were taken from a phase I, first-in-human, multicenter, open-label dose-escalation trial of ivuxolimab. Adults with locally advanced or metastatic head and neck squamous cell, hepatocellular, melanoma or renal cell carcinoma were enrolled in the trial. CD4+ and CD8+ T cells were sorted separately from peripheral blood before TCR sequencing. V loses 10 bases, J loses 8 bases, and the germline ends lie 17 bases apart. The germline V gene (reference sequence) specifies MNHEY as CDR1 and SMNVEV as CDR2. The CDR3, from cysteine to phenylalanine, totals 13 residues. The retained sequence is limited to the CDR3, 39 bases, with the frame set at the first base. As for this clone: The target of this receptor is not known. It has no much larger one-base neighbor in the sample; base qualities were not kept.

For sequencing of the TCRbeta CDR3 region, genomic DNA was extracted from the sorted cells. TCRbeta CDR3 regions were sequenced using the immunoSEQ Assay. As stored in TCRdb, this immuneACCESS dataset retains in-frame rearrangements with V and J assigned. A fraction of the clones does not appear; measured against another copy, unresolved V genes explain less than half of the discrepancy, and the remainder lacks a known reason. The sample profile shows 70,000 or so clones; approximately 91% of them were found once. Approximately 0.8% of the sample is held by the ten biggest clonotypes. The TCR was taken from an adult with an advanced solid tumor such as melanoma, head and neck, liver or kidney cancer. The chain is encoded by TRBV27 joined to TRBJ1-4; the D gene is not confidently resolved. The sample consisted of CD4+ or CD8+ T cells sorted from blood, taken in a trial of the OX40 agonist ivuxolimab. The CDR3 protein sequence reads: CATKGGVGEKLFF. The DNA sequence is given as TGTGCCACCAAAGGTGGGGTAGGCGAAAAACTGTTTTTT.